This entry lists 31 T cell receptor beta chains sequenced from one sample in a study of T-cell reconstitution after alpha-beta-depleted transplantation in children. Unique molecular identifiers were incorporated during preparation of the TCRbeta library. TCRdb analysed the PCR reads with MiXCR anew, one entry per CDR3 protein. The sample records 670,000 or so distinct CDR3 sequences, under 15% being singletons. The material sequenced was PBMCs, taken before TCRalphabeta/CD19-depleted stem cell transplant. The receptors were gathered from a girl aged 2 to 9 with congenital amegakaryocytic thrombocytopenia, due to receive a stem cell transplant.

This clonotype was found many times. This chain connects TRBV2 to TRBJ1-5; possible D gene TRBD1, 5 bases. Trimming shortened V by 8 bases and J by 4 bases, and 15 bases separated the two germline ends. This CDR3 contains 14 residues. Germline lookup yields CDR1 SNHLY and CDR2 FYNNEI. Here the CDR3 DNA reads TGTGCCAGCGACCTCGGGACTCCAAATCAGCCCCAGCATTTT. Translating it yields CASDLGTPNQPQHF. Filled out from reference TRBV2 and TRBJ1-5, the complete variable domain reads EPEVTQTPSHQVTQMGQEVILRCVPISNHLYFYWYRQILGQKVEFLVSFYNNEISEKSEIFDDQFSVERPDGSNFTLKIRSTKLEDSAMYFCASDLGTPNQPQHFGDGTRLSIL.

This rearrangement joins TRBV12-3 or TRBV12-4 to TRBJ1-1, with D uncertain. V was trimmed by 7 bases and J by 1 base, leaving 19 bases between them. CDR3 length equals 16 residues. CDR3 region: CASKPMTRKGNTEAFF. The CDR3 region has the DNA TGTGCCAGCAAACCAATGACCCGCAAGGGGAACACTGAAGCTTTCTTT.

This clonotype was recorded many times. The chain is built from TRBV24-1 and TRBJ2-1, with TRBD2 identical over 9 bases. CDR1 KGHDR and CDR2 SFDVKD come from the germline V gene. This CDR3 is 13 amino acids long. After removal of 10 bases from V and 8 bases from J, the junction contained 8 bases not matched to a gene. The CDR3 sequence is CATAGGGYHEQFF. For the CDR3, the DNA is TGTGCCACGGCGGGAGGGGGTTACCATGAGCAGTTCTTC.

The chain links TRBV29-1 to TRBJ2-1; 8 bases are a match to TRBD2. V dropped 2 bases and J dropped 7; count of bases not matched to a gene: 13. Germline CDR1 SQVTM, CDR2 ANQGSEA. The CDR3 is 16 residues long. This chain's CDR3 is CSVEKPDTREVNEQFF. Here the CDR3 DNA reads TGCAGCGTTGAAAAACCTGACACGCGGGAGGTAAATGAGCAGTTCTTC.

This clonotype appeared a few times. The chain carries TRBV7-3 and TRBJ2-1; D might be TRBD1 or TRBD2, each matching 5 bases. The CDR3 is 14 residues long. Germline CDR1 SGHTA, CDR2 FQGTGA. V lost 5 bases to trimming and J lost 8 bases, with 16 bases between them. The CDR3 sequence: CASSPWDRRHEQFF. The CDR3, as DNA: TGTGCCAGCAGCCCTTGGGACCGTAGACATGAGCAGTTCTTC.

This clonotype was detected only once. CDR3 in DNA: TGTGCCAGAGCCCCTATACTAGCGGGGAACAATGAGCAGTTCTTC. Protein product: CARAPILAGNNEQFF. The chain has TRBV19 and TRBJ2-1; 10 bases agree with TRBD2. The V gene's germline CDR1 is LNHDA and CDR2 SQIVND (reference sequence). Trimming at V came to 9 bases and at J to 5 bases, leaving 10 bases not matched to a gene. The CDR3 consists of 15 residues.

There are a few counts of this clonotype. V gene TRBV20-1 combines with J gene TRBJ2-7, with 9 bases matching TRBD1. V trimming: 6 bases; J trimming: 0 bases; junction bases outside the gene matches: 9. The germline gives CDR1 DFQATT, CDR2 SNEGSKA (reference sequence). The CDR3 runs 15 residues. The CDR3, as DNA: TGCAGTGCCGAAGGACAGGGGCCCCTCTCCTACGAGCAGTACTTC. It translates to CSAEGQGPLSYEQYF.

J is TRBJ2-3 and V is TRBV15; D might be TRBD1 or TRBD2, each matching 5 bases. The germline V and J ends were trimmed by 5 bases and 0 bases, with 12 bases remaining between them. Germline V gene lookup returns CDR1 LNHNV and CDR2 YYDKDF (reference sequence). This CDR3 has 15 residues. The DNA of the CDR3 is TGTGCCACCAGCGGGAGTGGGGGTAGCACAGATACGCAGTATTTT. It yields the protein CATSGSGGSTDTQYF.

This clonotype was seen ten or more times. The chain carries TRBV12-3 or TRBV12-4 and TRBJ2-3; weak D call: TRBD2 (5 bases). CDR3 size: 13 residues. Deletions cut 8 bases from V and 3 bases from J, with 12 bases between. CDR3 loop: CASVLAPTDTQYF. The CDR3 nucleotides are TGTGCCAGCGTTCTAGCACCTACAGATACGCAGTATTTT.

This clonotype occurred many times. The chain is built from TRBV10-3 and TRBJ2-3, with 8 bases lining up with TRBD2. Germline CDR1 reads ENHRY; CDR2 reads SYGVKD. V lost 4 bases, J lost 5 bases, and 8 bases stayed unmatched. The CDR3 runs 15 residues. The CDR3 bases are TGTGCCATCAGTGGCCCACGGGAGGGGAGAGATACGCAGTATTTT. This codes for CAISGPREGRDTQYF.

At least ten counts were recorded for this clonotype. The chain links TRBV12-3 or TRBV12-4 to TRBJ2-2, with D possibly TRBD1 on 5 matching bases. V lost 5 bases to trimming and J lost 6 bases, with 13 bases between them. This CDR3 comprises 14 residues. The CDR3 sequence is CASSANRLSGELFF. The CDR3 DNA follows: TGTGCCAGCAGTGCGAACAGGTTGTCCGGGGAGCTGTTTTTT.

This clonotype appeared once. Possible read error: a much larger clone is one base away. The CDR3 does not end in the conserved phenylalanine or tryptophan, so this is likely a read error. This chain links TRBV27 with TRBJ2-1, with 12 bases matching TRBD2. The CDR3 runs to 18 residues. Trimming at V came to 3 bases and at J to 9 bases, leaving 15 bases not matched to a gene. The germline V gene encodes CDR1 MNHEY and CDR2 SMNVEV (reference sequence). CDR3 region: CASSFIGILAGGPIEQFL. The CDR3 nucleotides read TGTGCCAGCAGTTTTATTGGTATCCTAGCGGGAGGGCCTATTGAGCAGTTCTTA.

This clonotype was recorded many times. Here the CDR3 reads CASRQGEENTIYF. The CDR3 DNA is TGTGCCAGCAGACAGGGAGAGGAAAACACCATATATTTT. The chain recombines TRBV6-1 with TRBJ1-3; D may be TRBD1 (6 bases). Looked up from germline, CDR1 is MNHNS and CDR2 is SASEGT. V lost 6 bases and J 6 bases, leaving 12 bases between the germline ends. The CDR3 has 13 amino acids.

This clonotype was seen more than once but under ten times. This sequence joins TRBV13 and TRBJ2-1; D perhaps matches TRBD2 (5 bases). The germline V and J ends were trimmed by 5 bases and 11 bases, with 13 bases remaining between them. Looked up from germline, CDR1 is PRHDT and CDR2 is FYEKMQ (reference sequence). The CDR3 is 12 amino acids. This CDR3 is CASSERTLQQFF. The CDR3 nucleotides read TGTGCCAGCAGCGAGCGGACCCTTCAGCAGTTCTTC.

The genes are TRBV19 and TRBJ2-1; D call uncertain. Germline V gene lookup returns CDR1 LNHDA and CDR2 SQIVND (reference sequence). There are 15 residues in the CDR3. The V end was cut by 9 bases, the J end by 9 bases, with 24 bases between. CDR3 region: CASKPNPSTGAEQFF. The CDR3 DNA is TGTGCCAGCAAACCTAACCCCTCGACCGGTGCTGAGCAGTTCTTC.

In its sample, this clonotype was seen a few times. CDR3 DNA: TGTGCTAGTGCCTCCGGACTAGCGGGACACAATGAGCAGTTCTTC. Protein: CASASGLAGHNEQFF. J is TRBJ2-1 and V is TRBV12-5; 12 bases match TRBD2. The CDR3 sequence is 15 residues long. Trimming cost V 7 bases and J 5 bases; bases outside gene matches: 6. CDR1 is LGHNT, CDR2 FRNRAP, per germline.

The chain uses TRBV4-1 and TRBJ2-1; TRBD2 agrees at 9 bases. Germline V lookup: CDR1 MGHRA, CDR2 YSYEKL. This CDR3 comprises 16 residues. Trimming removed 5 bases from V and 4 bases from J; junction bases left unmatched: 9. The CDR3 DNA reads as TGCGCCAGCAGCGGTCGGCTAGCGGGGCTATACAATGAGCAGTTCTTC. Translation gives CASSGRLAGLYNEQFF.

This clonotype appeared many times. The chain uses TRBV27 and TRBJ2-3, with TRBD1 matching over 7 bases. Looked up from germline, CDR1 is MNHEY and CDR2 is SMNVEV (reference sequence). This CDR3 spans 18 amino acids. After removal of 2 bases from V and 0 bases from J, the junction contained 11 bases not matched to a gene. The CDR3 DNA follows: TGTGCCAGCAGTTTAAATCCCCTGGACAGGTCTAGCACAGATACGCAGTATTTT. This translates into CASSLNPLDRSSTDTQYF.

This clonotype was observed a handful of times. CDR3 sequence: CASSLGPGTVYGYTF. The CDR3 nucleotides read TGCGCCAGCAGCTTGGGTCCGGGGACCGTCTATGGCTACACCTTC. The chain carries TRBV5-1 and TRBJ1-2, with D possibly matching TRBD1 (5 bases). This CDR3 comprises 15 residues. V was clipped by 0 bases and J by 4 bases, with 13 bases between them. Germline assignment: CDR1 SGHRS and CDR2 YFSETQ.

The chain recombines TRBV7-9 with TRBJ1-6; the D is unclear. The V end was cut by 5 bases, the J end by 6 bases, with 14 bases between. Germline V gives CDR1 SEHNR, CDR2 FQNEAQ (reference sequence). The CDR3 covers 15 residues. CDR3 in DNA: TGTGCCAGCAGCCGGACCGCGGACGGTAATTCACCCCTCCACTTT. Translating it yields CASSRTADGNSPLHF.

A few counts support this clonotype. The V gene is TRBV18, the J gene TRBJ2-1; a possible D gene is TRBD1 (6 bases). The CDR3 consists of 13 residues. Looked up from germline, CDR1 is KGHSH and CDR2 is LQKENI. V was clipped by 1 base and J by 10 bases, with 11 bases between them. CDR3 region: CASSPLQGEEQFF. CDR3 coding DNA: TGTGCCAGCTCACCACTACAGGGAGAGGAGCAGTTCTTC.

This clonotype was seen many times. The rearrangement uses TRBV7-8 and TRBJ2-5, with a tentative D call TRBD1 (5 bases). Germline lookup yields CDR1 SGHVS and CDR2 FQNEAQ. The ends were cut back, 5 bases at V and 6 bases at J, with 22 bases in the middle. The CDR3 consists of 16 residues. CDR3 sequence: CASSLAWQGVKKTQYF. The CDR3 bases are TGTGCCAGCAGCCTCGCATGGCAGGGCGTGAAAAAGACCCAGTACTTC.

Many counts were recorded for this clonotype. The V and J genes are TRBV5-1 and TRBJ2-6; maybe TRBD2 (6 bases). Trimming shortened V by 0 bases and J by 0 bases, and 10 bases separated the two germline ends. The germline CDR1 and CDR2 sequences are SGHRS and YFSETQ. The CDR3 loop spans 17 amino acids. CDR3 protein: CASSLGKGLSGANVLTF. CDR3 nucleotide sequence: TGCGCCAGCAGCTTGGGAAAGGGACTCTCTGGGGCCAACGTCCTGACTTTC.

There are a few counts of this clonotype. The chain joins TRBV5-1 to TRBJ2-1; 8 bases agree with TRBD2. With 7 bases clipped from V and 8 bases from J, the junction kept 14 bases outside the gene matches. This CDR3 region has 15 residues. Looked up from germline, CDR1 is SGHRS and CDR2 is YFSETQ. CDR3: CASLRAGTSRDEQFF. The CDR3, as DNA: TGCGCCAGCTTGAGGGCCGGGACTAGTCGGGATGAGCAGTTCTTC.

This clonotype was picked up a small number of times. The rearrangement links TRBV7-9 to TRBJ2-7; perhaps TRBD2 as D (5 bases). The CDR3 is 14 residues long. Germline CDR1 and CDR2: SEHNR and FQNEAQ (reference sequence). Trimming removed 5 bases from V and 3 bases from J, with 14 bases in between. The chain's CDR3 is CASSRTGVGYEQYF. DNA of the CDR3: TGTGCCAGCAGCCGGACTGGAGTGGGCTACGAGCAGTACTTC.

There are a few counts of this clonotype. This chain uses TRBV5-8 with TRBJ2-3, with D perhaps assigned TRBD1 or TRBD2 (5 bases each). The V and J ends lost 2 bases and 4 bases respectively, with 14 bases between them. This CDR3 comprises 15 residues. Germline loops: CDR1 SGHTS, CDR2 YDEGEE. CDR3 DNA sequence: TGTGCCAGCAGCTTCGGGACCCGCGGGCCAGATACGCAGTATTTT. Amino acid sequence: CASSFGTRGPDTQYF.

On this clonotype itself: This clone may be a read error of a much larger clone one base away. The chain couples TRBV20-1 to TRBJ2-7, with unresolved D. Trimming removed 2 bases from V and 4 bases from J, with 6 bases in between. Germline CDR1 is DFQATT and CDR2 is SNEGSKA (reference sequence). The CDR3 covers 11 residues. DNA of the CDR3: TGCAGTGCTAGATTAATTTACGAGCAGTACTTC. This sequence encodes CSARLIYEQYF.

This clonotype occurred many times. CDR3 residues: CASRIHTEAFF. CDR3 DNA sequence: TGTGCCAGCAGGATCCACACTGAAGCTTTCTTT. The chain combines TRBV5-8 with TRBJ1-1, with D unclear. V lost 5 bases to trimming and J lost 3 bases, with 5 bases between them. The CDR3 is made up of 11 amino acids. Germline CDR1 and CDR2: SGHTS and YDEGEE.

The genes are TRBV28 and TRBJ2-7, with D perhaps matching TRBD1 or TRBD2 (5 bases each). The V gene's germline CDR1 is MDHEN and CDR2 SYDVKM. Trimming removed 7 bases at V and 4 bases at J, with 17 bases between. CDR3 length: 14 residues. The CDR3 loop reads CASTPLGASYEQYF. The CDR3 DNA is TGTGCCAGCACCCCCCTCGGGGCTTCGTACGAGCAGTACTTC.

This clonotype was found many times. This sequence joins TRBV7-9 and TRBJ2-1, with TRBD2 as a possible D gene (6 bases). Trimming pared 5 bases from V and 4 bases from J, leaving 15 bases between. Germline-derived CDR1 and CDR2 are SEHNR and FQNEAQ (reference sequence). The CDR3 contains 15 residues. The CDR3 loop is CASSHGRHEYNEQFF. CDR3 bases: TGTGCCAGCAGCCACGGGAGACACGAGTACAATGAGCAGTTCTTC.

The rearrangement links TRBV20-1 to TRBJ2-1; TRBD2 is a possible D gene (5 bases). CDR1 DFQATT and CDR2 SNEGSKA come from the germline V gene (reference sequence). The CDR3 runs to 16 residues. The germline V and J ends were trimmed by 3 bases and 6 bases, with 21 bases remaining between them. The CDR3 sequence is CSARRPERSNPNEQFF. CDR3 DNA sequence: TGCAGTGCTAGGAGGCCCGAGCGGAGCAATCCCAATGAGCAGTTCTTC.